This entry concerns a single TCR beta chain. The sample belongs to a study of shared clonotypes between healthy human individuals. In the study overall: Samples came from a couple of female and three male donors aged 18 to 49.

Evenly divided among several immunoSEQ plates was the genomic DNA of each subset. Unsorted PBMC replicate PCRs drew on around 300 ng DNA, representing some 32,000 T cell genomes. This table comes from immunoSEQ multiplex PCR, and its TCRdb copy is limited to in-frame clones, with some not included. The repertoire consists of nearly 500,000 clones, with 76% occurring once and the leading ten covering about an eighth. This CDR3 has 15 residues. Germline CDR1 is SGHRS and CDR2 is YFSETQ. Losses at the gene ends were 5 bases for V and 7 bases for J; bases not matched to a gene: 12. Specimen: PBMCs. The receptor's source is a woman aged 40 to 50 in good health. Some clones in this sample may be carry-over from other donors' samples. The chain is built from TRBV5-1 and TRBJ2-7, with TRBD2 identical over 10 bases. This chain's CDR3 is CASRFSGTSALEQYF. As DNA, the CDR3 is TGCGCCAGCAGATTCTCCGGGACTAGCGCGTTAGAGCAGTACTTC. Combining the CDR3 with reference TRBV5-1 and TRBJ2-7 gives the whole variable domain KAGVTQTPRYLIKTRGQQVTLSCSPISGHRSVSWYQQTPGQGLQFLFEYFSETQRNKGNFPGRFSGRQFSNSRSEMNVSTLELGDSALYLCASRFSGTSALEQYFGPGTRLTVT.